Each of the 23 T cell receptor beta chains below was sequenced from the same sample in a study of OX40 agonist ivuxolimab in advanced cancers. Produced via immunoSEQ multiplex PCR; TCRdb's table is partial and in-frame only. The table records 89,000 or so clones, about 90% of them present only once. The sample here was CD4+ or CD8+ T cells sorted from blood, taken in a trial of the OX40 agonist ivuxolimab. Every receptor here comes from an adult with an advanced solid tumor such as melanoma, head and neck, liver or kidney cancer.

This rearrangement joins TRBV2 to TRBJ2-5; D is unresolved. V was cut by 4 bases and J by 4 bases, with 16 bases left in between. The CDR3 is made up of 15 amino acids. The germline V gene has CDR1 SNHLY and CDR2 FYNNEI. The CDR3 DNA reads TGTGCCAGCAGTGCTACCGGGTGGCGAGGAGAGACCCAGTACTTC. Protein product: CASSATGWRGETQYF.

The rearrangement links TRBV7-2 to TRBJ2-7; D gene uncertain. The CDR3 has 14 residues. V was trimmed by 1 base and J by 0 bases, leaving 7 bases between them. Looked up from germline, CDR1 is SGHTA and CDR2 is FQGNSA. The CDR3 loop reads CASSLVSPSYEQYF. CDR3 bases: TGTGCCAGCAGCTTAGTATCCCCCTCCTACGAGCAGTACTTC. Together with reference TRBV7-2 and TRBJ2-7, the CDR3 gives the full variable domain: GAGVSQSPSNKVTEKGKDVELRCDPISGHTALYWYRQSLGQGLEFLIYFQGNSAPDKSGLPSDRFSAERTGGSVSTLTIQRTQQEDSAVYLCASSLVSPSYEQYFGPGTRLTVT.

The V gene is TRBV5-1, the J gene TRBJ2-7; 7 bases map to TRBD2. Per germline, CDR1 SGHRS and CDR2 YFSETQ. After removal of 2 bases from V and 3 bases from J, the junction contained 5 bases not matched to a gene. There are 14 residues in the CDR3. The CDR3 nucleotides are TGCGCCAGCAGCTTAGCGGGGAACTTCTACGAGCAGTACTTC. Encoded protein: CASSLAGNFYEQYF.

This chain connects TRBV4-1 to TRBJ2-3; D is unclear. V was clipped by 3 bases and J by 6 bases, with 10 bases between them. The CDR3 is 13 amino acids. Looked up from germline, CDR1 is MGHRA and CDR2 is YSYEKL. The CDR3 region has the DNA TGCGCCAGCAGCCACCGTCCTTTCGATACGCAGTATTTT. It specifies CASSHRPFDTQYF.

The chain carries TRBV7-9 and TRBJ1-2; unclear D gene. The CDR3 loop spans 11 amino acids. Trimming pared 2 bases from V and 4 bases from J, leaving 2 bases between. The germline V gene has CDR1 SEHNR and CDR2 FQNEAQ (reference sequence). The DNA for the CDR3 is TGTGCCAGCAGCTTAATCTATGGCTACACCTTC. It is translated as CASSLIYGYTF.

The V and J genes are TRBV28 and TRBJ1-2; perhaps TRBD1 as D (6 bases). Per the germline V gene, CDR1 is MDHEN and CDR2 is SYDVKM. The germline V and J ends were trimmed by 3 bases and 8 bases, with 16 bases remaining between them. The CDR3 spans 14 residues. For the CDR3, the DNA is TGTGCCAGCAGTTTTGCGGGGGCCTACGGGGGCTACACCTTC. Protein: CASSFAGAYGGYTF.

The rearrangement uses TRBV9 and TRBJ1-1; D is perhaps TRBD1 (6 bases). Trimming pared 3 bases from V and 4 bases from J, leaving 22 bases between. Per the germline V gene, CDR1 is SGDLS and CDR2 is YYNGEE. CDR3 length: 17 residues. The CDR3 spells CASSASYRERGGTEAFF. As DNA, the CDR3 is TGTGCCAGCAGCGCCTCATACAGGGAAAGGGGTGGCACTGAAGCTTTCTTT.

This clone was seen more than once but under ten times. CDR3 DNA: TGTGCCAGCAGTTCGGGACAGGGGTCCTACAATGAGCAGTTCTTC. Protein product: CASSSGQGSYNEQFF. The rearrangement links TRBV6-1 to TRBJ2-1, with TRBD1 identical over 10 bases. V lost 5 bases, J lost 1 base, and 2 bases stayed unmatched. The CDR3 totals 15 residues. Germline CDR1 reads MNHNS; CDR2 reads SASEGT.

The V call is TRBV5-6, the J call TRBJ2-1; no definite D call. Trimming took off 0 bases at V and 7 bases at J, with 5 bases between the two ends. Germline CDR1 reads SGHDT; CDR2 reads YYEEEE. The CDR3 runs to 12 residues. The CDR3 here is CASSLAVNEQFF. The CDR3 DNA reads TGTGCCAGCAGCTTGGCGGTGAATGAGCAGTTCTTC.

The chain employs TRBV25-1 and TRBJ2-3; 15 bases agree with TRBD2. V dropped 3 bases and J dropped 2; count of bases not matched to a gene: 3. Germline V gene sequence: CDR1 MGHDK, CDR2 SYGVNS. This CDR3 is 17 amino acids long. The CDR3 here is CASSEGLAGGHTDTQYF. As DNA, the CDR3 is TGTGCCAGCAGTGAGGGACTAGCGGGGGGACACACAGATACGCAGTATTTT.

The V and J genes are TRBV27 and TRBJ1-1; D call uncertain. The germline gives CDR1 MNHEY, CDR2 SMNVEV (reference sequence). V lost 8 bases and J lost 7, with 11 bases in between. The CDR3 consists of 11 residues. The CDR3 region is CASGIRYEAFF. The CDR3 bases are TGTGCCAGCGGCATACGCTATGAAGCTTTCTTT.

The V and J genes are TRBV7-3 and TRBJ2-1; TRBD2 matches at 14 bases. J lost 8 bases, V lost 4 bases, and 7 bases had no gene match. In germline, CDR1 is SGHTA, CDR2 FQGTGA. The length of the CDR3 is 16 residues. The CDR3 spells CASSSTGTSGSHEQFF. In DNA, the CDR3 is TGTGCCAGCAGCTCAACCGGGACTAGCGGGAGTCATGAGCAGTTCTTC.

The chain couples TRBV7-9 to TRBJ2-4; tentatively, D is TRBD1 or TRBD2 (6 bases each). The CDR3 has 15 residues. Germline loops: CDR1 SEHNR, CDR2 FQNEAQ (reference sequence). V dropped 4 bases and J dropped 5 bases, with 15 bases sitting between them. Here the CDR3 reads CASSSPRGRENIQYF. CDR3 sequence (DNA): TGTGCCAGCAGCTCACCCCGGGGGCGCGAAAACATTCAGTACTTC.

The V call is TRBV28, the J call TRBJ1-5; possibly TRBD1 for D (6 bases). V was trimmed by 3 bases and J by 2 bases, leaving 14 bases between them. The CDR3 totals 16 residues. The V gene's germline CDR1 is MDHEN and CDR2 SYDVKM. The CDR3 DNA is TGTGCCAGCAGTTTTGGGGGTTGGACAGGCAATCAGCCCCAGCATTTT. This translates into CASSFGGWTGNQPQHF.

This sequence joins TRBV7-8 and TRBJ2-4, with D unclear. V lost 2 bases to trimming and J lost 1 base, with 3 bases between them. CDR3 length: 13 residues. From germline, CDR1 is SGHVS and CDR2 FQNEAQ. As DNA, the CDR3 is TGTGCCAGCAGCTTATACGCCAAAAACATTCAGTACTTC. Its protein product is CASSLYAKNIQYF.

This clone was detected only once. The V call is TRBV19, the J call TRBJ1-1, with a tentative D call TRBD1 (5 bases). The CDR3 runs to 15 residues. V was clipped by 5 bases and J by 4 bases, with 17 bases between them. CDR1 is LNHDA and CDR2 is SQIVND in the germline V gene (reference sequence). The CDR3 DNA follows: TGTGCCAGTAGTGGCCGACAGACAAGGAGCACTGAAGCTTTCTTT. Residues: CASSGRQTRSTEAFF.

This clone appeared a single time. The DNA of the CDR3 is TGCGCCAGCAGCCAAGACTCTCTGGATTCTAACTATGGCTACACCTTC. This gives the protein CASSQDSLDSNYGYTF. This sequence joins TRBV4-3 and TRBJ1-2; no definite D call. The length of the CDR3 is 16 residues. Deletions cut 0 bases from V and 0 bases from J, with 11 bases between. Germline assignment: CDR1 LGHNA and CDR2 YSLEER.

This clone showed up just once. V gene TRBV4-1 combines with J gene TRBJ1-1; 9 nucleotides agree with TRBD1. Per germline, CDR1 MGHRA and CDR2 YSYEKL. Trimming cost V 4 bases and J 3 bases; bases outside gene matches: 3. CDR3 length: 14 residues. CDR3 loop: CASSLQGAYTEAFF. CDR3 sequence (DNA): TGCGCCAGCAGCCTACAGGGGGCTTACACTGAAGCTTTCTTT.

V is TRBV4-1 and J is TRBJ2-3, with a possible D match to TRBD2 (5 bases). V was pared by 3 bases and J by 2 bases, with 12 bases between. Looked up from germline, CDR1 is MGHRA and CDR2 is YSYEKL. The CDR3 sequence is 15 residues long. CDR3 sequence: CASSHRSVTTDTQYF. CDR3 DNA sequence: TGCGCCAGCAGCCATCGTAGCGTGACCACAGATACGCAGTATTTT.

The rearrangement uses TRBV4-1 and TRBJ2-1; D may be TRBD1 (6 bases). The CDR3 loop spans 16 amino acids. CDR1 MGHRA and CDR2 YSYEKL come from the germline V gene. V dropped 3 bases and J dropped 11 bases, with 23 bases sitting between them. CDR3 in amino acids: CASSHTTGSGQLKQFF. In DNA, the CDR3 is TGCGCCAGCAGCCATACCACAGGGTCGGGGCAACTTAAGCAGTTCTTC.

CDR3 sequence reads: CASSQSPGTERTEAFF. The CDR3 DNA reads as TGCGCCAGCAGCCAATCCCCTGGGACGGAGAGAACTGAAGCTTTCTTT. This chain joins TRBV4-3 and TRBJ1-1; perhaps TRBD1 as D (5 bases). This CDR3 comprises 16 residues. V was pared by 2 bases and J by 5 bases, with 18 bases between. Germline V gives CDR1 LGHNA, CDR2 YSLEER.

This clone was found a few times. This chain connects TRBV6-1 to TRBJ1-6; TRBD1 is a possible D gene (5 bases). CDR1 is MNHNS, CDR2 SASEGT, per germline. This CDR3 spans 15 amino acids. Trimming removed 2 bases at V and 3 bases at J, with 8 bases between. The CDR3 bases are TGTGCCAGCAGTGAAAAGGGGTTCTATAATTCACCCCTCCACTTT. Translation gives CASSEKGFYNSPLHF.

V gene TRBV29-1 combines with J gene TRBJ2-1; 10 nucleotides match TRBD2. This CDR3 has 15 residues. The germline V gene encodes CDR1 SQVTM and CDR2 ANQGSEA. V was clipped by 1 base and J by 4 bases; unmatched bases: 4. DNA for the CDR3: TGCAGCGTTGAAGGCTGGACTAGCGGATACAATGAGCAGTTCTTC. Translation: CSVEGWTSGYNEQFF.